This T cell receptor delta chain was identified in a study of gamma-delta chains in newborns, infants, children. On the study more broadly: Innate gammadelta T cells reportedly expand polyclonally right after birth, driven by microbial exposure, per the title.

About this clone: A much larger clone is a single base away; this may be a read error.

Germline V gene data show CDR1 as GEAIGNYY and CDR2 as EKD. The CDR3 is 17 residues long. With CATT, TCRdb re-called clones from the reads. Of roughly 10,000 delta-chain clones detected, about 22% appear once; the ten largest clones hold about 4.2%. The sequencing sample was made of blood. The V gene is TRDV2, the J gene TRDJ1, with 12 bases matching TRDD3. This TCR was recovered from a child who was a newborn, infant or young child, either healthy, febrile or measles-vaccinated (not recorded which). The CDR3 bases are TGTGCCTGTGGCACCGTTACTGGGGGATACCAGCCAATGGAACTCATCTTT. As protein: CACGTVTGGYQPMELIF.